This entry lists 28 T cell receptor beta chains sequenced from one sample in a study of OX40 agonist ivuxolimab in advanced cancers. Assay used: immunoSEQ multiplex PCR; TCRdb lists only in-frame clones, some missing. The profile shows about 78,000 clones, approximately 80% of them singletons. The source was CD4+ or CD8+ T cells sorted from blood, collected in a trial of the OX40 agonist ivuxolimab. The source of these receptors is an adult with an advanced solid tumor such as melanoma, head and neck, liver or kidney cancer.

This clone was picked up one time. The chain couples TRBV5-1 to TRBJ2-5, with 12 bases identical to TRBD2. V shed 3 bases and J 0 bases; nucleotides not matched to a gene: 3. Looked up from germline, CDR1 is SGHRS and CDR2 is YFSETQ. The CDR3 runs to 16 residues. The CDR3 reads CASSYGLAGNQETQYF. Here the CDR3 DNA reads TGCGCCAGCAGCTACGGACTAGCGGGGAACCAAGAGACCCAGTACTTC. The whole variable domain, remainder taken from reference TRBV5-1 and TRBJ2-5, is KAGVTQTPRYLIKTRGQQVTLSCSPISGHRSVSWYQQTPGQGLQFLFEYFSETQRNKGNFPGRFSGRQFSNSRSEMNVSTLELGDSALYLCASSYGLAGNQETQYFGPGTRLLVL.

This clone showed up just a few times. The chain carries TRBV2 and TRBJ1-1; no firm D call. The CDR3 has 8 residues. Trimming took 8 bases from V and 12 from J, leaving 7 bases between them. CDR1 and CDR2 (germline): SNHLY, FYNNEI. The CDR3 DNA reads as TGTGCCAGCCGACCTACTTTCTTT. It yields the protein CASRPTFF.

V is TRBV7-6 and J is TRBJ1-1, with D possibly TRBD1 on 6 matching bases. This CDR3 spans 14 amino acids. Germline-derived CDR1 and CDR2 are SGHVS and FNYEAQ. Trimming removed 1 base at V and 4 bases at J, with 10 bases between. The CDR3 DNA reads TGTGCCAGCAGCTTAGATCAGGGGAGCACTGAAGCTTTCTTT. Translating it yields CASSLDQGSTEAFF.

The genes are TRBV15 and TRBJ2-1; 10 nucleotides align to TRBD2. Germline V CDR1 and CDR2: LNHNV, YYDKDF (reference sequence). This CDR3 region has 18 residues. J was trimmed by 0 bases and V by 0 bases; bases with no gene match: 5. The CDR3 loop is CATSRDLKRGGSYNEQFF. Here the CDR3 DNA reads TGTGCCACCAGCAGAGATTTAAAGCGGGGGGGCTCCTACAATGAGCAGTTCTTC.

This chain links TRBV30 with TRBJ2-7; TRBD1 matches at 7 bases. This CDR3 spans 11 amino acids. Germline lookup yields CDR1 GTSNPN and CDR2 SVGIG (reference sequence). The ends lost 5 bases at V and 5 bases at J; junction bases unmatched: 3. CDR3 region: CAWGQGDEQYF. Written as DNA, the CDR3 is TGTGCCTGGGGTCAGGGGGACGAGCAGTACTTC. The full variable domain, completed using reference TRBV30 and TRBJ2-7, is SQTIHQWPATLVQPVGSPLSLECTVEGTSNPNLYWYRQAAGRGLQLLFYSVGIGQISSEVPQNLSASRPQDRQFILSSKKLLLSDSGFYLCAWGQGDEQYFGPGTRLTVT.

This chain connects TRBV6-6 to TRBJ2-1; 11 bases map to TRBD2. Germline assignment: CDR1 MNHNY and CDR2 SVGAGI (reference sequence). The CDR3 runs 16 residues. J gave up 4 bases and V 6 bases, and 8 bases lay outside the gene matches. This CDR3 reads CASRRIAGGKYNEQFF. The CDR3 bases are TGTGCCAGCAGACGTATAGCGGGGGGGAAATACAATGAGCAGTTCTTC.

The chain recombines TRBV30 with TRBJ1-2; D might be TRBD1 (5 bases). Trimming removed 6 bases from V and 4 bases from J, with 18 bases in between. This CDR3 spans 14 amino acids. CDR1 is GTSNPN, CDR2 SVGIG, per germline (reference sequence). CDR3 in DNA: TGTGCCTGTACCTCCGGGGCCCATTCCTATGGCTACACCTTC. Its protein product is CACTSGAHSYGYTF.

The chain joins TRBV19 to TRBJ1-1; the D gene is possibly TRBD1 (5 bases). The ends were cut back, 3 bases at V and 7 bases at J, with 12 bases in the middle. Germline V lookup: CDR1 LNHDA, CDR2 SQIVND (reference sequence). The CDR3 runs to 13 residues. The CDR3 DNA reads as TGTGCCAGTAGTATGAAGGGTGGGGGTGAAGCTTTCTTT. Amino acids: CASSMKGGGEAFF.

The rearrangement links TRBV7-6 to TRBJ2-1, with TRBD2 matching over 9 bases. J was trimmed by 9 bases and V by 5 bases; bases with no gene match: 8. Germline V lookup: CDR1 SGHVS, CDR2 FNYEAQ. The CDR3 is made up of 14 amino acids. CDR3 sequence: CASSPNSGRSEQFF. The DNA of the CDR3 is TGTGCCAGCAGCCCAAATAGCGGGAGAAGTGAGCAGTTCTTC.

The rearrangement links TRBV11-1 to TRBJ1-1; no reliable D call. Germline assignment: CDR1 SGHAT and CDR2 FQDESV (reference sequence). The CDR3 has 11 amino acids. Trimming took 5 bases from V and 2 from J, leaving 3 bases between them. CDR3 in amino acids: CASSQNTEAFF. The CDR3 region has the DNA TGTGCCAGCAGCCAAAACACTGAAGCTTTCTTT.

The chain recombines TRBV6-5 with TRBJ1-5, with D maybe TRBD1 (6 bases). CDR1 and CDR2 from the germline V gene are MNHEY and SVGAGI. V was shortened by 5 bases and J by 0 bases, with 8 bases between the two germline ends. CDR3 length equals 14 residues. The CDR3 reads CASSGDNSNQPQHF. The CDR3, as DNA: TGTGCCAGCAGTGGGGACAATAGCAATCAGCCCCAGCATTTT.

J is TRBJ2-5 and V is TRBV18, with D maybe TRBD1 (5 bases). Looked up from germline, CDR1 is KGHSH and CDR2 is LQKENI. The CDR3 covers 13 residues. Trimming pared 2 bases from V and 5 bases from J, leaving 9 bases between. CDR3 DNA: TGTGCCAGCTCACCAGTAAGGGGTGAGACCCAGTACTTC. Its protein product is CASSPVRGETQYF.

The gene calls are TRBV4-1 and TRBJ1-1, with 9 bases identical to TRBD1. Germline V gives CDR1 MGHRA, CDR2 YSYEKL. V shed 1 base and J 10 bases; nucleotides not matched to a gene: 10. The length of the CDR3 is 15 residues. Written as DNA, the CDR3 is TGCGCCAGCAGCCAAGTTGGGACAGGGATACGTCGAGCTTTCTTT. Its protein is CASSQVGTGIRRAFF.

The chain carries TRBV7-9 and TRBJ2-1; D gene unclear. V was clipped by 5 bases and J by 8 bases, with 7 bases between them. Germline lookup yields CDR1 SEHNR and CDR2 FQNEAQ (reference sequence). CDR3 length: 11 residues. The CDR3, as DNA: TGTGCCAGCAGCCTCCTCGATGAGCAGTTCTTC. It encodes CASSLLDEQFF.

The chain joins TRBV5-6 to TRBJ1-5; D remains ambiguous. CDR1 and CDR2 (germline): SGHDT, YYEEEE. V shed 2 bases and J shed 0 bases, with 9 bases lying between them. The CDR3 sequence is 15 residues long. For the CDR3, the DNA is TGTGCCAGCAGCTTTGCTTTGAATAGCAATCAGCCCCAGCATTTT. Protein sequence: CASSFALNSNQPQHF.

This rearrangement joins TRBV7-9 to TRBJ1-2, with D tentatively TRBD1 (6 bases). Germline values: CDR1 SEHNR, CDR2 FQNEAQ (reference sequence). The CDR3 has 12 residues. V was shortened by 5 bases and J by 6 bases, with 10 bases between the two germline ends. Here the CDR3 reads CASSRNRDGYTF. DNA for the CDR3: TGTGCCAGCAGCCGCAACAGGGATGGCTACACCTTC.

The gene calls are TRBV7-8 and TRBJ2-1; D is uncertain. The CDR3 loop spans 14 amino acids. CDR1 is SGHVS, CDR2 FQNEAQ, per germline. The ends were cut back, 2 bases at V and 7 bases at J, with 12 bases in the middle. The DNA of the CDR3 is TGTGCCAGCAGCTTAATGTCGGCTCGGAATGAGCAGTTCTTC. As protein: CASSLMSARNEQFF.

The chain has TRBV7-6 and TRBJ2-2, with D unclear. V was trimmed by 1 base and J by 5 bases, leaving 5 bases between them. The CDR3 spans 13 residues. From germline, CDR1 is SGHVS and CDR2 FNYEAQ. The CDR3 coding sequence is TGTGCCAGCAGCTTAGTAACAACCGGGGAGCTGTTTTTT. It yields the protein CASSLVTTGELFF.

The chain has TRBV28 and TRBJ1-5; D is possibly TRBD1 (5 bases). Germline V CDR1 and CDR2: MDHEN, SYDVKM. The CDR3 is 14 residues long. V was pared by 2 bases and J by 5 bases, with 10 bases between. The CDR3 DNA reads as TGTGCCAGCAGTTTACGACAGTTTTATCAGCCCCAGCATTTT. Protein: CASSLRQFYQPQHF.

This chain uses TRBV11-2 with TRBJ1-1; 9 bases agree with TRBD1. The CDR3 is 13 amino acids. V trimming: 6 bases; J trimming: 7 bases; junction bases outside the gene matches: 6. Germline-derived CDR1 and CDR2 are SGHAT and FQNNGV. CDR3 bases: TGTGCCAGCAGTACGGGACAGGGCAATGAAGCTTTCTTT. Protein: CASSTGQGNEAFF.

The chain carries TRBV2 and TRBJ1-2; tentative D call: TRBD1 (5 bases). CDR3 length equals 15 residues. CDR1 SNHLY and CDR2 FYNNEI come from the germline V gene. The V gene lost 4 bases and the J gene lost 6 bases, with 18 bases spanning the gap. CDR3 DNA sequence: TGTGCCAGCAGTGTGATGAGGGGAGATACGGATGGCTACACCTTC. It encodes CASSVMRGDTDGYTF.

The CDR3 bases are TGTGCCAGCAGTCCCGTACACTTCAGAGGCACTGAAGCTTTCTTT. Amino acids: CASSPVHFRGTEAFF. V gene TRBV28 combines with J gene TRBJ1-1; no reliable D call. Trimming stripped 5 bases from V and 4 bases from J, with 17 bases between. Germline-derived CDR1 and CDR2 are MDHEN and SYDVKM. The CDR3 length is 15 residues.

The chain joins TRBV7-9 to TRBJ2-7, with D perhaps matching TRBD2 (6 bases). Trimming removed 2 bases at V and 2 bases at J, with 13 bases between. Germline lookup yields CDR1 SEHNR and CDR2 FQNEAQ (reference sequence). CDR3 size: 15 residues. The DNA for the CDR3 is TGTGCCAGCAGCTTATCCGGGACGGGGGCCTACGAGCAGTACTTC. It is translated as CASSLSGTGAYEQYF.

V is TRBV19 and J is TRBJ1-5; D is unclear. This CDR3 is 13 amino acids long. V was trimmed by 5 bases and J by 0 bases, leaving 5 bases between them. Germline V lookup: CDR1 LNHDA, CDR2 SQIVND (reference sequence). CDR3 sequence reads: CASSRDSNQPQHF. The CDR3 nucleotides read TGTGCCAGTAGTCGAGATAGCAATCAGCCCCAGCATTTT. Together with reference TRBV19 and TRBJ1-5, the CDR3 gives the full variable domain: DGGITQSPKYLFRKEGQNVTLSCEQNLNHDAMYWYRQDPGQGLRLIYYSQIVNDFQKGDIAEGYSVSREKKESFPLTVTSAQKNPTAFYLCASSRDSNQPQHFGDGTRLSIL.

This clone came up many times. This rearrangement joins TRBV10-3 to TRBJ1-1, with D hard to call. V lost 2 bases, J lost 4 bases, and 17 bases lay in between. Germline loops: CDR1 ENHRY, CDR2 SYGVKD. The CDR3 is made up of 16 amino acids. The CDR3 coding sequence is TGTGCCATCAGTGAGGGAAACAGCGGACTGCCCACTGAAGCTTTCTTT. Translating it yields CAISEGNSGLPTEAFF.

The rearrangement joins TRBV5-5 to TRBJ2-3; D call uncertain. CDR3 length equals 13 residues. V was clipped by 3 bases and J by 4 bases, with 9 bases between them. The V gene's germline CDR1 is SGHKS and CDR2 YYEKEE (reference sequence). CDR3 amino acids: CASSSTWADTQYF. CDR3 DNA sequence: TGTGCCAGCAGCTCTACGTGGGCAGATACGCAGTATTTT.

The rearrangement joins TRBV21-1 to TRBJ2-7; whether TRBD1, the table's D call, matches the DNA was not checked. TRBV21-1 is listed as a pseudogene. The CDR3 loop spans 20 amino acids. DNA of the CDR3: TGTGCCAGCAGCAAAGGACCGGGTACGAGGGGCCGGGACATCCCCTACGAGCAGTACGTC. Its translation: CASSKGPGTRGRDIPYEQYV.

The count of this clone is one. The rearrangement uses TRBV9 and TRBJ1-2, with D possibly being TRBD1 (6 bases). The CDR3 runs 16 residues. Germline values: CDR1 SGDLS, CDR2 YYNGEE. The V and J ends lost 0 bases and 5 bases respectively, with 17 bases between them. In DNA form, the CDR3 reads TGTGCCAGCAGCGTAGATAATGGTCAGGGGATGTATGGCTACACCTTC. Encoded protein: CASSVDNGQGMYGYTF.